Listed below are T cell receptor beta chains from one sample, sequenced in a study of blood T cells in healthy people across ages. TCRdb re-called the 5' RACE reads through MiXCR, storing one row per CDR3 protein. Of 1.5 million to 2 million distinct CDR3 sequences in the sample, under 30% were seen once. Source material: blood. These receptor sequences come from a woman aged 25 to 39 in good health. Each CDR3 is given with its conserved first and last residue. D genes are given only for firm matches. Expanded clones are given a class, and other clones once, few, many or no size at all.

clone size,CDR3 length,D gene,V gene,J gene,CDR3 DNA,CDR3 protein
NA,12,NA,TRBV4-1,TRBJ1-2,TGCGCCAGCAGCCAACTAGGGGTTGGCTACACCTTC,CASSQLGVGYTF
once,14,NA,TRBV6-6,TRBJ1-1,TGTGCCAGCAGTTTTTCAGGGGAAAACACTGAAGCTTTCTTT,CASSFSGENTEAFF
NA,16,NA,TRBV28,TRBJ2-7,TGTGCCAGCAGTTTGGGCGAGGGGTTAGAAGCCTACGAGCAGTACTTC,CASSLGEGLEAYEQYF
once,15,TRBD2,TRBV7-2,TRBJ2-7,TGTGCCAGCAGCTCAAGACTAGCGAACTACAATGAGCAGTACTTC,CASSSRLANYNEQYF
few,14,NA,TRBV5-1,TRBJ1-2,TGCGCCAGCGGCCCCTTGAGGGAGCCTTATGGCTACACCTTC,CASGPLREPYGYTF
few,12,NA,TRBV20-1,TRBJ1-5,TGCAGTGCTAGGACACTCAATCAGCCCCAGCATTTT,CSARTLNQPQHF
few,15,NA,TRBV4-1,TRBJ2-7,TGCGCCAGCAGCCAAGTCGTGGAGAGCTCCTACGAGCAGTACTTC,CASSQVVESSYEQYF
many,17,NA,TRBV9,TRBJ1-2,TGTGCCAGCAGCGTGGGGGGGGAGGCCTACTTAGGATATGGCTACACCTTC,CASSVGGEAYLGYGYTF
few,15,NA,TRBV6-6,TRBJ2-1,TGTGCCAGCAGTTACGGGGAGAACTCCTACAATGAGCAGTTCTTC,CASSYGENSYNEQFF
few,16,NA,TRBV6-1,TRBJ2-1,TGTGCCAGCAGTGAACTGGGACAAAGGTCCTTAAATGAGCAGTTCTTC,CASSELGQRSLNEQFF
NA,14,NA,TRBV20-1,TRBJ1-1,TGCAGTGCTATATCACTTCAGGGGTACACTGAAGCTTTCTTT,CSAISLQGYTEAFF
NA,13,NA,TRBV18,TRBJ2-7,TGTGCCAGCTCAGGCCGGGGGACCTACGAGCAGTACTTC,CASSGRGTYEQYF
NA,14,NA,TRBV20-1,TRBJ1-2,TGCAGTGCTAGAGAACACCCTACCGGCTATGGCTACACCTTC,CSAREHPTGYGYTF
few,18,TRBD1,TRBV15,TRBJ1-2,TGTGCCACCAGGCCCACCGGGACAGGGGGCCAGGGCATATCGGGCTACACCTTC,CATRPTGTGGQGISGYTF
NA,13,NA,TRBV29-1,TRBJ1-1,TGCAGCGTTGTCAGGAAAGGTAACACTGAAGCTTTCTTT,CSVVRKGNTEAFF
NA,15,TRBD2,TRBV5-6,TRBJ2-7,TGTGCCAGCAGCCGGATTGGCGGGGGAGCCTACGAGCAGTACTTC,CASSRIGGGAYEQYF
NA,14,NA,TRBV15,TRBJ1-1,TGTGCCACCAGCAGGGCAGGGATGAACACTGAAGCTTTCTTT,CATSRAGMNTEAFF
few,14,NA,TRBV6-6,TRBJ1-1,TGTGCCAGCAGTTCCAACTACCGCAACACTGAAGCTTTCTTT,CASSSNYRNTEAFF
NA,19,NA,TRBV15,TRBJ1-4,TGTGCCACCAGCAGGGGGTCGAGGGCTCGTACTTCTGAAAGGGAAAAACTGTTTTTT,CATSRGSRARTSEREKLFF
NA,14,TRBD2,TRBV2,TRBJ2-1,TGTGCCAGCAGTGATGAGCGGGAGGATCCTGAGCAGTTCTTC,CASSDEREDPEQFF
NA,17,TRBD2,TRBV5-1,TRBJ2-3,TGCGCCAGCAGCTTGCAGTCTAGCGGCTTTACCGCAGATACGCAGTATTTT,CASSLQSSGFTADTQYF